The next 26 T cell receptor beta chains were all read from a single sample in a study of blood T cell repertoires in COVID-19. Sequencing was performed with immunoSEQ multiplex PCR; in TCRdb, only in-frame clones are kept and a portion is missing. In the table there are some 150,000 clones, more than 75% of which are singletons. Sequencing was performed on peripheral blood. The receptors shown here come from a woman older than 75 with acute or convalescent COVID-19.

The chain combines TRBV11-2 with TRBJ2-6; the D gene is possibly TRBD2 (5 bases). CDR3 length: 15 amino acids. Per the germline V gene, CDR1 is SGHAT and CDR2 is FQNNGV. Trimming removed 5 bases from V and 0 bases from J, with 8 bases in between. Written as DNA, the CDR3 is TGTGCCAGCAGCCGGGCGGGCTCTGGGGCCAACGTCCTGACTTTC. Translated, it gives CASSRAGSGANVLTF.

The chain has TRBV5-1 and TRBJ1-4, with 7 positions matching TRBD1. The germline CDR1 and CDR2 sequences are SGHRS and YFSETQ. V lost 5 bases and J lost 5; bases outside the gene matches: 3. This CDR3 contains 13 residues. As DNA, the CDR3 is TGCGCCAGCAGGTCCAGGGGGAATGAAAAACTGTTTTTT. It encodes CASRSRGNEKLFF.

The V call is TRBV4-1, the J call TRBJ2-1, with 8 bases lining up with TRBD2. Germline CDR1 MGHRA, CDR2 YSYEKL. V was pared by 4 bases and J by 4 bases, with 0 bases of the junction left unmatched. The CDR3 length is 13 residues. The CDR3 coding sequence is TGCGCCAGCAGCCTAGCGGGATACAATGAGCAGTTCTTC. Residues: CASSLAGYNEQFF.

The chain uses TRBV7-9 and TRBJ2-7, with D unclear. The CDR3 length is 12 residues. V lost 2 bases and J lost 3, with 5 bases in between. The germline V gene encodes CDR1 SEHNR and CDR2 FQNEAQ (reference sequence). CDR3 sequence reads: CASSLLVYEQYF. DNA of the CDR3: TGTGCCAGCAGCTTACTTGTCTACGAGCAGTACTTC.

The chain employs TRBV13 and TRBJ2-3; possible D gene TRBD2, 5 bases. This CDR3 has 15 amino acids. V lost 6 bases to trimming and J lost 2 bases, with 15 bases between them. Germline CDR1 and CDR2: PRHDT and FYEKMQ (reference sequence). The CDR3 loop reads CASRPILAVTDTQYF. The CDR3 nucleotides are TGTGCCAGCAGACCGATTCTAGCTGTCACAGATACGCAGTATTTT.

The rearrangement links TRBV19 to TRBJ1-6, with D unresolved. Deletions cut 3 bases from V and 10 bases from J, with 16 bases between. The CDR3 length is 15 residues. Germline loops: CDR1 LNHDA, CDR2 SQIVND (reference sequence). CDR3 loop: CASSIRTSRWSPLHF. The DNA of the CDR3 is TGTGCCAGTAGTATCAGGACTTCAAGATGGTCACCCCTCCACTTT. Based on the CDR3 plus reference TRBV19 and TRBJ1-6, the full variable domain is DGGITQSPKYLFRKEGQNVTLSCEQNLNHDAMYWYRQDPGQGLRLIYYSQIVNDFQKGDIAEGYSVSREKKESFPLTVTSAQKNPTAFYLCASSIRTSRWSPLHFGNGTRLTVT.

The V gene is TRBV19, the J gene TRBJ1-3; D remains unclear. Germline V lookup: CDR1 LNHDA, CDR2 SQIVND (reference sequence). V lost 8 bases and J lost 4, with 12 bases in between. The CDR3 spans 13 residues. This chain's CDR3 is CASPGMGGNTIYF. The CDR3 DNA reads TGTGCCAGTCCCGGGATGGGAGGAAACACCATATATTTT.

The V gene is TRBV7-9, the J gene TRBJ2-2, with TRBD2 as a possible D gene (6 bases). Trimming shortened V by 6 bases and J by 3 bases, and 17 bases separated the two germline ends. Per germline, CDR1 SEHNR and CDR2 FQNEAQ (reference sequence). The CDR3 is 16 amino acids. The CDR3 DNA is TGTGCCAGCAGGCCACGGGGACTCCCCGACACCGGGGAGCTGTTTTTT. Translation: CASRPRGLPDTGELFF.

The gene calls are TRBV19 and TRBJ2-1, with TRBD2 identical over 12 bases. The V gene end was trimmed by 6 bases and the J gene end by 10 bases; junction bases not matched to a gene: 10. The CDR3 is 15 residues long. The germline CDR1 and CDR2 sequences are LNHDA and SQIVND (reference sequence). CDR3 region: CASRTSSGRATEQFF. DNA for the CDR3: TGTGCCAGTAGGACCTCTAGCGGGAGGGCCACCGAGCAGTTCTTC. Together with reference TRBV19 and TRBJ2-1, the CDR3 gives the full variable domain: DGGITQSPKYLFRKEGQNVTLSCEQNLNHDAMYWYRQDPGQGLRLIYYSQIVNDFQKGDIAEGYSVSREKKESFPLTVTSAQKNPTAFYLCASRTSSGRATEQFFGPGTRLTVL.

The rearrangement links TRBV11-2 to TRBJ2-5; 9 bases agree with TRBD2. Unmatched junction bases numbered 6, after V lost 3 bases and J lost 4 bases. Looked up from germline, CDR1 is SGHAT and CDR2 is FQNNGV. The length of the CDR3 is 15 residues. The CDR3 sequence: CASSLGSGSTETQYF. The CDR3 nucleotides read TGTGCCAGCAGCTTGGGTAGCGGGAGCACAGAGACCCAGTACTTC. The whole variable domain, remainder taken from reference TRBV11-2 and TRBJ2-5, is EAGVAQSPRYKIIEKRQSVAFWCNPISGHATLYWYQQILGQGPKLLIQFQNNGVVDDSQLPKDRFSAERLKGVDSTLKIQPAKLEDSAVYLCASSLGSGSTETQYFGPGTRLLVL.

The gene calls are TRBV27 and TRBJ1-2, with D perhaps matching TRBD1 (5 bases). The V end lost 3 bases, the J end lost 7 bases, and 12 bases lay between the germline ends. Germline lookup yields CDR1 MNHEY and CDR2 SMNVEV (reference sequence). The CDR3 spans 13 residues. Here the CDR3 DNA reads TGTGCCAGCAGTTTCGCAGGGAGGGGTGGCTACACCTTC. Translation gives CASSFAGRGGYTF.

The chain has TRBV2 and TRBJ1-5; unclear D gene. CDR3 size: 15 residues. The V gene lost 2 bases and the J gene lost 3 bases, with 11 bases spanning the gap. Germline loops: CDR1 SNHLY, CDR2 FYNNEI. This CDR3 reads CASSETSGLNQPQHF. As DNA, the CDR3 is TGTGCCAGCAGTGAAACGAGCGGACTCAATCAGCCCCAGCATTTT.

The chain combines TRBV19 with TRBJ2-1, with D unresolved. This CDR3 region has 16 residues. Germline CDR1 LNHDA, CDR2 SQIVND (reference sequence). V gave up 3 bases and J gave up 8 bases, with 20 bases separating them. CDR3 amino acids: CASSMVPPPLGDEQFF. The CDR3 region has the DNA TGTGCCAGTAGTATGGTGCCTCCACCATTGGGCGATGAGCAGTTCTTC.

The rearrangement uses TRBV6-6 and TRBJ1-2, with 10 positions matching TRBD1. The CDR3 runs to 13 residues. Trimming took 5 bases from V and 3 from J; bases not matched to a gene: 0. Germline values: CDR1 MNHNY, CDR2 SVGAGI (reference sequence). CDR3 DNA sequence: TGTGCCAGCAGTGGGACAGGGGACTATGGCTACACCTTC. Protein product: CASSGTGDYGYTF.

This clone came up once. This chain uses TRBV2 with TRBJ2-7; 16 bases match TRBD2. Germline CDR1 reads SNHLY; CDR2 reads FYNNEI. This CDR3 spans 17 amino acids. J lost 5 bases, V lost 4 bases, and 8 bases had no gene match. Here the CDR3 DNA reads TGTGCCAGCAGTGCTGGGACTAGCGGGAGGGCCTACGACGAGCAGTACTTC. The encoded protein is CASSAGTSGRAYDEQYF.

This chain joins TRBV4-2 and TRBJ1-4; D ambiguous. Trimming cost V 1 base and J 1 base, with 10 bases left between them. CDR1 LGHNA and CDR2 YNFKEQ come from the germline V gene. This CDR3 region has 16 residues. CDR3 protein: CASSQGRELTNEKLFF. For the CDR3, the DNA is TGTGCCAGCAGCCAAGGACGGGAGCTAACTAATGAAAAACTGTTTTTT.

The chain couples TRBV19 to TRBJ2-7; D call uncertain. Germline lookup yields CDR1 LNHDA and CDR2 SQIVND (reference sequence). The CDR3 contains 15 residues. V was clipped by 5 bases and J by 3 bases, with 17 bases between them. Here the CDR3 DNA reads TGTGCCAGTAGTGAGGCGGCCACCCAATTCTACGAGCAGTACTTC. Its protein product is CASSEAATQFYEQYF.

V is TRBV27 and J is TRBJ2-1, with TRBD2 identical over 7 bases. The CDR3 consists of 17 residues. The V gene's germline CDR1 is MNHEY and CDR2 SMNVEV (reference sequence). The junction had 15 bases not matched to a gene; V was cut back by 5 bases and J by 5 bases. The CDR3: CASSKRLWSLADNEQFF. CDR3 coding DNA: TGTGCCAGCAGTAAGAGACTTTGGTCGCTAGCGGACAATGAGCAGTTCTTC.

V gene TRBV4-1 combines with J gene TRBJ2-1; 11 bases match TRBD2. This CDR3 is built from 19 residues. The germline gives CDR1 MGHRA, CDR2 YSYEKL. The J segment lost 3 bases and the V segment lost 0 bases, leaving 10 bases of the junction unmatched. The CDR3 DNA is TGCGCCAGCAGCCAAGATAACGGACTAGCGGGTCGTTACTACAATGAGCAGTTCTTC. This codes for CASSQDNGLAGRYYNEQFF.

V gene TRBV24-1 combines with J gene TRBJ2-1; 8 bases agree with TRBD2. V trimming: 6 bases; J trimming: 8 bases; junction bases outside the gene matches: 14. CDR3 length: 16 residues. Germline CDR1 and CDR2: KGHDR and SFDVKD. CDR3 sequence: CATSPSGTRGLHEQFF. The CDR3 DNA reads as TGTGCCACCAGTCCTTCGGGGACTAGAGGCCTCCATGAGCAGTTCTTC.

The chain couples TRBV19 to TRBJ2-4; 7 positions match TRBD1. Germline loops: CDR1 LNHDA, CDR2 SQIVND (reference sequence). V lost 3 bases and J lost 8; bases outside the gene matches: 7. This CDR3 region has 14 residues. The CDR3 sequence: CASSIGQELDIQYF. The DNA for the CDR3 is TGTGCCAGTAGTATCGGACAGGAATTGGACATTCAGTACTTC. The entire variable domain, with the rest obtained from reference TRBV19 and TRBJ2-4, is as follows: DGGITQSPKYLFRKEGQNVTLSCEQNLNHDAMYWYRQDPGQGLRLIYYSQIVNDFQKGDIAEGYSVSREKKESFPLTVTSAQKNPTAFYLCASSIGQELDIQYFGAGTRLSVL.

V and J are TRBV10-3 and TRBJ2-1; 12 bases agree with TRBD2. The CDR3 has 18 residues. Germline values: CDR1 ENHRY, CDR2 SYGVKD. V shed 4 bases, J shed 0 bases, and the junction held 7 bases outside the gene matches. The CDR3 spells CAISGGLAGTSSYNEQFF. CDR3 DNA sequence: TGTGCCATCAGTGGGGGACTAGCGGGTACTAGCTCCTACAATGAGCAGTTCTTC.

The chain couples TRBV18 to TRBJ2-7; TRBD2 might be the D (7 bases). V was pared by 1 base and J by 0 bases, with 10 bases between. CDR1 and CDR2 (germline): KGHSH, LQKENI. The CDR3 is made up of 15 amino acids. In nucleotides, the CDR3 is TGTGCCAGCTCACCACAGGGGGGGGGCTCCTACGAGCAGTACTTC. Its translation is CASSPQGGGSYEQYF. Based on the CDR3 plus reference TRBV18 and TRBJ2-7, the full variable domain is NAGVMQNPRHLVRRRGQEARLRCSPMKGHSHVYWYRQLPEEGLKFMVYLQKENIIDESGMPKERFSAEFPKEGPSILRIQQVVRGDSAAYFCASSPQGGGSYEQYFGPGTRLTVT.

The chain is built from TRBV27 and TRBJ1-2, with D perhaps TRBD1 (6 bases). The CDR3 is 15 amino acids. V was trimmed by 1 base and J by 4 bases, leaving 13 bases between them. From germline, CDR1 is MNHEY and CDR2 SMNVEV (reference sequence). CDR3 nucleotide sequence: TGTGCCAGCAGTTTATTTAGGGGGTACGGCTATGGCTACACCTTC. This sequence encodes CASSLFRGYGYGYTF.

The sample holds a few counts of this clone. The V gene is TRBV11-2, the J gene TRBJ2-5; D is uncertain. Germline V gives CDR1 SGHAT, CDR2 FQNNGV. The CDR3 runs to 12 residues. Trimming stripped 1 base from V and 4 bases from J, with 4 bases between. The chain's CDR3 is CASSLARETQYF. The CDR3 DNA sequence: TGTGCCAGCAGCTTAGCGCGAGAGACCCAGTACTTC.

This chain links TRBV7-9 with TRBJ1-1; D is perhaps TRBD1 (6 bases). Germline V lookup: CDR1 SEHNR, CDR2 FQNEAQ (reference sequence). This CDR3 is 14 amino acids long. The V gene lost 4 bases and the J gene lost 7 bases, with 16 bases spanning the gap. CDR3 loop: CASSYPTGQLEAFF. The CDR3 bases are TGTGCCAGCAGCTACCCGACAGGCCAACTTGAAGCTTTCTTT. Full variable domain (outside the CDR3, taken from reference TRBV7-9 and TRBJ1-1): DTGVSQNPRHKITKRGQNVTFRCDPISEHNRLYWYRQTLGQGPEFLTYFQNEAQLEKSRLLSDRFSAERPKGSFSTLEIQRTEQGDSAMYLCASSYPTGQLEAFFGQGTRLTVV.